This T cell receptor beta chain comes out of a study of early T cells in non-severe SARS-CoV-2 infection. Background on the study: Chains stayed unpaired after sequencing of bulk RNA from unsorted whole blood.

The CDR3 is 15 amino acids. Germline V gene sequence: CDR1 SEHNR, CDR2 FQNEAQ (reference sequence). V lost 5 bases to trimming and J lost 0 bases, with 14 bases between them. This clonotype was observed many times. TCRdb redid the calling of the 5' RACE reads with MiXCR, one entry per CDR3 protein. In the table there are 25,000 to 35,000 distinct CDR3 sequences, under 6% of which are singletons. V and J are TRBV7-9 and TRBJ2-7, with a possible D match to TRBD1 (6 bases). The source material was whole blood. This clonotype was obtained from an adult who was a healthcare worker with PCR-confirmed SARS-CoV-2 infection or an uninfected control (not recorded which). The DNA of the CDR3 is TGTGCCAGCAGCGTTCCGGGACAAAGCTCCTACGAGCAGTACTTC. This translates into CASSVPGQSSYEQYF.